Presented here are 8 T cell receptor beta chains from one specimen sequenced in a study of molecular identifiers for immune sequencing clone quantification. MiXCR, run by TCRdb on the PCR reads, gives a single entry per CDR3 protein. The repertoire includes about 320,000 distinct CDR3 sequences, over 20% of them detected once, and 0.65% to 0.75% sits in the top ten. Sample: naive CD8+ T cells from blood, with Jurkat cell RNA spiked in. Regarding subset: FACS-sorted CD8+CD4-CCR7+CD45RA+ naive T cells. The receptors shown here come from a human donor in good health. Some libraries in this study had Jurkat cell RNA spiked in.

This rearrangement joins TRBV5-6 to TRBJ2-7; 7 bases align to TRBD2. CDR1 SGHDT and CDR2 YYEEEE come from the germline V gene. This CDR3 comprises 15 residues. V lost 0 bases to trimming and J lost 6 bases; unmatched junction nucleotides: 9. Here the CDR3 DNA reads TGTGCCAGCAGCTTGGGGGGCGGGAGTTGGTGCGAGCAGTACTTC. Amino acid sequence: CASSLGGGSWCEQYF.

This clonotype was observed at least ten times. The chain couples TRBV19 to TRBJ2-7; 9 bases fit TRBD1. J gave up 5 bases and V 6 bases, and 8 bases lay outside the gene matches. CDR3 size: 14 residues. The germline V gene encodes CDR1 LNHDA and CDR2 SQIVND (reference sequence). This chain's CDR3 is CASSAGTGFNEQYF. CDR3 DNA sequence: TGTGCCAGTAGCGCCGGGACAGGGTTCAACGAGCAGTACTTC.

Only a few counts were recorded for this clonotype. V is TRBV19 and J is TRBJ2-5; no reliable D call. Deletions cut 4 bases from V and 5 bases from J, with 11 bases between. This CDR3 spans 13 amino acids. Per the germline V gene, CDR1 is LNHDA and CDR2 is SQIVND (reference sequence). The CDR3 DNA reads TGTGCCAGTAGTACAATATGGACGGAGACCCAGTACTTC. Translated: CASSTIWTETQYF.

The rearrangement uses TRBV29-1 and TRBJ1-1, with 9 bases aligning to TRBD1. This CDR3 is built from 16 residues. Germline values: CDR1 SQVTM, CDR2 ANQGSEA. V trimming: 8 bases; J trimming: 1 base; junction bases outside the gene matches: 14. Here the CDR3 DNA reads TGCAGCCTTCTTGGGTTACCGGGACAGGGGAACACTGAAGCTTTCTTT. Encoded protein: CSLLGLPGQGNTEAFF.

This clonotype was seen just once. A read error may account for a junction end that differs from germline. The V and J genes are TRBV5-1 and TRBJ2-5; the match to TRBD2 covers 7 bases. The CDR3 is made up of 15 amino acids. Per the germline V gene, CDR1 is SGHRS and CDR2 is YFSETQ. The CDR3 sequence: CASSLVGSGFETQNF. The CDR3 DNA reads as TGCGCCAGCAGCTTGGTGGGTAGCGGGTTCGAGACCCAGAACTTC.

The CDR3 spells CSSPGDSMNTEAFF. The CDR3 DNA is TGCAGCTCACCGGGGGACAGCATGAACACTGAAGCTTTCTTT. V gene TRBV29-1 combines with J gene TRBJ1-1; 7 bases align to TRBD1. CDR1 is SQVTM and CDR2 is ANQGSEA in the germline V gene. Trimming cost V 8 bases and J 0 bases; bases outside gene matches: 9. This CDR3 is built from 14 residues.

The CDR3 loop is CASSYAGGRTDTQYF. The CDR3 nucleotides read TGTGCCAGCAGTTACGCGGGGGGCCGCACAGATACGCAGTATTTT. The V and J genes are TRBV6-2 or TRBV6-3 and TRBJ2-3, with 8 bases identical to TRBD2. The CDR3 runs 15 residues. V trimming: 2 bases; J trimming: 1 base; junction bases outside the gene matches: 2. Germline-derived CDR1 and CDR2 are MNHEY and SVGEGT.

Only one count was recorded for this clonotype. This may be a read error: a much more frequent sequence differs by one nucleotide. The missing conserved phenylalanine or tryptophan at the end of this CDR3 makes a read error likely. The V call is TRBV29-1, the J call TRBJ1-2; the match to TRBD1 covers 10 bases. The CDR3 has 15 amino acids. Germline trimming cut 3 bases from V and 8 bases from J; bases unmatched to any gene: 12. Germline loops: CDR1 SQVTM, CDR2 ANQGSEA. The CDR3: CSVDLGTGVFGGYTY. The CDR3, as DNA: TGCAGCGTTGATTTAGGGACAGGGGTTTTTGGGGGCTACACCTAC.